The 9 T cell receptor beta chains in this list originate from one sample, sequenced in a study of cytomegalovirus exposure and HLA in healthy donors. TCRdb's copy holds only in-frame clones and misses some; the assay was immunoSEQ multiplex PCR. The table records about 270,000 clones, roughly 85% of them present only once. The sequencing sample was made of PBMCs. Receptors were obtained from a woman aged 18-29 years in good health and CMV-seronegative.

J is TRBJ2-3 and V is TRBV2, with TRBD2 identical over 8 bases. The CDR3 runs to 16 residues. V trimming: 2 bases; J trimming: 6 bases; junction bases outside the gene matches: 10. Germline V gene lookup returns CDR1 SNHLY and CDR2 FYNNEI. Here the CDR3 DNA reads TGTGCCAGCAGTGAAACTGGACTAGCACATCCCGATACGCAGTATTTT. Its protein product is CASSETGLAHPDTQYF.

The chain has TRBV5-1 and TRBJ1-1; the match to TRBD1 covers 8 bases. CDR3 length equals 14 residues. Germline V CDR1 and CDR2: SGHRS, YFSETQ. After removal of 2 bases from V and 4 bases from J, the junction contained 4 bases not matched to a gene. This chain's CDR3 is CASSLSTGGTEAFF. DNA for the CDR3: TGCGCCAGCAGCTTAAGTACAGGGGGCACTGAAGCTTTCTTT. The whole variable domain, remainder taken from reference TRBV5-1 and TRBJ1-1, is KAGVTQTPRYLIKTRGQQVTLSCSPISGHRSVSWYQQTPGQGLQFLFEYFSETQRNKGNFPGRFSGRQFSNSRSEMNVSTLELGDSALYLCASSLSTGGTEAFFGQGTRLTVV.

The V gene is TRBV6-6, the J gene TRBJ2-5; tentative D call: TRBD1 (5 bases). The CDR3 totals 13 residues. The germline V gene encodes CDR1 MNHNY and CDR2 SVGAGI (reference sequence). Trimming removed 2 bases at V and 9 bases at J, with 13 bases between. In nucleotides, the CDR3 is TGTGCCAGCAGTTACCCGGGTAAAGGGGCCCAGTACTTC. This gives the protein CASSYPGKGAQYF.

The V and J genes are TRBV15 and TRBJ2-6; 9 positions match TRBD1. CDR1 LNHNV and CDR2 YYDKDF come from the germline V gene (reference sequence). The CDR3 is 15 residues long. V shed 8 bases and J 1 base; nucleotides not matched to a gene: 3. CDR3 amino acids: CATGQGHSGANVLTF. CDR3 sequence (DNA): TGTGCCACCGGACAGGGGCATTCTGGGGCCAACGTCCTGACTTTC.

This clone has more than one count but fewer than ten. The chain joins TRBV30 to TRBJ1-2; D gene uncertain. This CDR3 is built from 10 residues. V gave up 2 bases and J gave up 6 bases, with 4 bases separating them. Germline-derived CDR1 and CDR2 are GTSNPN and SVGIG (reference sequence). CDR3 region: CAWSSDGYTF. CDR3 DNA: TGTGCCTGGAGTAGCGATGGCTACACCTTC.

For the CDR3, the DNA is TGTGCCAGCAGTTACTCGAACCAGGGGGATCAGCCCCAGCATTTT. Translating it yields CASSYSNQGDQPQHF. V gene TRBV6-5 combines with J gene TRBJ1-5, with 7 nucleotides matching TRBD1. The CDR3 sequence is 15 residues long. Unmatched junction bases numbered 4, after V lost 0 bases and J lost 5 bases. From germline, CDR1 is MNHEY and CDR2 SVGAGI.

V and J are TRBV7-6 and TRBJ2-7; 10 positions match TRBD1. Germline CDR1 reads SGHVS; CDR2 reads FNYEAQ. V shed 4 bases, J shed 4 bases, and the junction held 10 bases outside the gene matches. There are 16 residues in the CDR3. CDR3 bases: TGTGCCAGCAGCTCATCCGGGACAGGGGAACATTACGAGCAGTACTTC. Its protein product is CASSSSGTGEHYEQYF.

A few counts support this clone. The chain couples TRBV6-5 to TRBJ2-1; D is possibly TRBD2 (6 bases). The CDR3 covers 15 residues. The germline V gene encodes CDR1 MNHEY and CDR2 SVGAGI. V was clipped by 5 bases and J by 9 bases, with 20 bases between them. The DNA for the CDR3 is TGTGCCAGCAGTCCCCCTTGGGGGGTTCGGGGTGAGCAGTTCTTC. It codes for CASSPPWGVRGEQFF.

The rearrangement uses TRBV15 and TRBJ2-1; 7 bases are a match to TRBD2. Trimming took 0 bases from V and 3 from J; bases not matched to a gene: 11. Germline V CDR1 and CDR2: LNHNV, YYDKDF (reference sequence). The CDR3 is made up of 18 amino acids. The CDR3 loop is CATSRDARVLAGYNEQFF. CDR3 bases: TGTGCCACCAGCAGAGATGCGAGGGTTTTAGCGGGCTACAATGAGCAGTTCTTC.